This is a list of T cell receptor beta chains from one sample in a study of T-cell memory formation after mild COVID-19. Each CDR3 protein gets one entry after TCRdb re-called the 5' RACE reads with MiXCR. The sample shows a few hundred thousand distinct CDR3 sequences, around 16% of them seen only once. The sample taken for sequencing was PBMCs or a T cell subset sorted from them (not recorded which). Receptors originate from a man between 18 and 29 years old who had mild COVID-19 (a few samples of this study predate the infection). Cell type and time point are not known. Each CDR3 is given with its conserved first and last residue. The order of the fields is clone size, D gene, J gene, V gene, CDR3 DNA, CDR3 protein. A D gene is named only where the DNA matches it firmly. The size of a clone is reported for some rows only, either as once, few or many, or as a class for expanded clones.

NA	NA	TRBJ1-3	TRBV12-3/TRBV12-4	TGTGCCAGCAGTCCCCGGGAGTCCTCTGGAAACACCATATATTTT	CASSPRESSGNTIYF
many	NA	TRBJ2-7	TRBV7-9	TGTGCCAGCAGCCTGTCCTACGAGCAGTACTTC	CASSLSYEQYF
few	NA	TRBJ2-3	TRBV12-3/TRBV12-4	TGTGCCAGCAGCACCCGGTCGGGGACGGACTCCCCAGATACGCAGTATTTT	CASSTRSGTDSPDTQYF
NA	TRBD1	TRBJ2-3	TRBV6-6	TGTGCCAGCAGTTACTCAGGGGGCCTCACAGATACGCAGTATTTT	CASSYSGGLTDTQYF
few	NA	TRBJ2-5	TRBV5-8	TGTGCCAGCAGCTTGGGACTAAGGAAAGGGACCCAGTACTTC	CASSLGLRKGTQYF
NA	NA	TRBJ1-4	TRBV6-1	TGTGCCAGCAGTGAGGGGTCGGCTAATGAAAAACTGTTTTTT	CASSEGSANEKLFF
NA	NA	TRBJ1-4	TRBV19	TGTGCCAGTAGTATTTCTGGCGGTGACGCAACTAATGAAAAACTGTTTTTT	CASSISGGDATNEKLFF
few	NA	TRBJ2-7	TRBV6-1	TGTGCCAGCAGTGTTGGGGCGGTTTCTACCTACGAGCAGTACTTC	CASSVGAVSTYEQYF
NA	TRBD2	TRBJ2-5	TRBV6-6	TGTGCCAGCAGGTACCAGGGACTAGCCAACTTC	CASRYQGLANF
few	NA	TRBJ2-7	TRBV6-6	TGTGCCAGCAGTTACGCCTCCGGGTACGAGCAGTACTTC	CASSYASGYEQYF
NA	NA	TRBJ2-3	TRBV18	TGTGCCAGCTCACCCACTGGGTCGGGCACAGATACGCAGTATTTT	CASSPTGSGTDTQYF